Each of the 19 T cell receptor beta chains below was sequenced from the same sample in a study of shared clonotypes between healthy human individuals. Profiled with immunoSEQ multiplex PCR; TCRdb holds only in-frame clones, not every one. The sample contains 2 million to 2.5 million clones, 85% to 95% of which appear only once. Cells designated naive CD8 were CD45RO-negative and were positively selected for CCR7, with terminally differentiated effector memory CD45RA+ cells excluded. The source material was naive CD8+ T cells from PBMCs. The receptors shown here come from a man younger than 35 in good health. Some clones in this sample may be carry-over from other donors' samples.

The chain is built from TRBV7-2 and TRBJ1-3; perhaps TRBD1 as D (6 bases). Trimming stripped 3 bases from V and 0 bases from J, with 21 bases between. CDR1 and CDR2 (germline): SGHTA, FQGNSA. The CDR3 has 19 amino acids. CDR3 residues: CASSFNFPRGTPSGNTIYF. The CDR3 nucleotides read TGTGCCAGCAGCTTCAACTTCCCGAGGGGGACTCCCTCTGGAAACACCATATATTTT. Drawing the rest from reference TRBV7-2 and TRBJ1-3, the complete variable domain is GAGVSQSPSNKVTEKGKDVELRCDPISGHTALYWYRQSLGQGLEFLIYFQGNSAPDKSGLPSDRFSAERTGGSVSTLTIQRTQQEDSAVYLCASSFNFPRGTPSGNTIYFGEGSWLTVV.

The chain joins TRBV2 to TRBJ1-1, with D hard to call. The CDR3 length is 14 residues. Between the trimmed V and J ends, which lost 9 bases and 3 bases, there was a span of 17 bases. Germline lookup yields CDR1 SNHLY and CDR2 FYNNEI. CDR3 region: CARWARGVDTEAFF. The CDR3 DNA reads TGTGCCAGATGGGCCCGGGGAGTCGACACTGAAGCTTTCTTT.

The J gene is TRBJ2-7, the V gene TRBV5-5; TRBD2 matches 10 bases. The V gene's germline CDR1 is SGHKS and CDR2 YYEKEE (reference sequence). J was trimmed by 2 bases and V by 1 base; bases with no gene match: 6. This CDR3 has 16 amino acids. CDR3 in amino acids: CASSLIGSGRAYEQYF. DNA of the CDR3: TGTGCCAGCAGCTTGATTGGGAGCGGGAGGGCCTACGAGCAGTACTTC. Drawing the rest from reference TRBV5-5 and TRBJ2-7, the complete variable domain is DAGVTQSPTHLIKTRGQQVTLRCSPISGHKSVSWYQQVLGQGPQFIFQYYEKEERGRGNFPDRFSARQFPNYSSELNVNALLLGDSALYLCASSLIGSGRAYEQYFGPGTRLTVT.

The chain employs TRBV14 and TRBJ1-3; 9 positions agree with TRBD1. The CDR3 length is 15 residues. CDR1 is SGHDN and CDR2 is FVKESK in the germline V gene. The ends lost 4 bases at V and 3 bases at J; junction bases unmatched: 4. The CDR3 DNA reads TGTGCCAGCAGCCTACAGGGGGCTGGTGGAAACACCATATATTTT. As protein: CASSLQGAGGNTIYF.

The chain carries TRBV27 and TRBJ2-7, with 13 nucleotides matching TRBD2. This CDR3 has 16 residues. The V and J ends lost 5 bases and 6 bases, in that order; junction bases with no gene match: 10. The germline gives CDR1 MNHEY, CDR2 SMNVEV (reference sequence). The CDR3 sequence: CASSPLRLAGGREQYF. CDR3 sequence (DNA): TGTGCCAGCAGTCCGCTTCGACTAGCGGGAGGCCGCGAGCAGTACTTC.

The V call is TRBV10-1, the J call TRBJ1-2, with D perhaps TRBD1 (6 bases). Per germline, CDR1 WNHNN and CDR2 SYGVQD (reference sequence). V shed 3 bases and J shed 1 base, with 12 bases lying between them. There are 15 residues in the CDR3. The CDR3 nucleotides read TGCGCCAGCAGTGATTACAGGGAAAATAACTATGGCTACACCTTC. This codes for CASSDYRENNYGYTF.

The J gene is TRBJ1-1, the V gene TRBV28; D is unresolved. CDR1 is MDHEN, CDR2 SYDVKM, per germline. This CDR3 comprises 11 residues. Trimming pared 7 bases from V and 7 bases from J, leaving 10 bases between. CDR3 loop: CASKTSLEAFF. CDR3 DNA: TGTGCCAGCAAAACCAGCCTTGAAGCTTTCTTT.

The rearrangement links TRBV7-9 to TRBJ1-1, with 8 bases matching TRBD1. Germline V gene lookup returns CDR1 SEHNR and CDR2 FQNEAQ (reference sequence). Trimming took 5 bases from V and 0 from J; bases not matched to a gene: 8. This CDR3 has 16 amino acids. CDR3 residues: CASSPPGQGLNTEAFF. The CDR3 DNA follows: TGTGCCAGCAGCCCACCCGGACAGGGATTGAACACTGAAGCTTTCTTT.

CDR3 protein: CASSPNPPSYEQYF. As DNA, the CDR3 is TGTGCCAGCAGCCCCAATCCCCCCTCCTACGAGCAGTACTTC. The V gene is TRBV27, the J gene TRBJ2-7; D is unclear. CDR1 and CDR2 (germline): MNHEY, SMNVEV (reference sequence). V lost 6 bases and J lost 0, with 12 bases in between. The CDR3 is 14 amino acids.

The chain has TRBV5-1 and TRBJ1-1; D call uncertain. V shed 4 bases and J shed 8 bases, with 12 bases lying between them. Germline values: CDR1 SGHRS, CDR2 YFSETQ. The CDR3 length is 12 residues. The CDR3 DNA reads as TGCGCCAGCAGCAAACCGGGAAACGAAGCTTTCTTT. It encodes CASSKPGNEAFF.

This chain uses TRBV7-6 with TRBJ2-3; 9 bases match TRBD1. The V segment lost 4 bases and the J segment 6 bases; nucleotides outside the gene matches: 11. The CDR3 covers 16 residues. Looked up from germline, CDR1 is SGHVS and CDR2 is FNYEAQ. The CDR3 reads CASSSPGTGNMDTQYF. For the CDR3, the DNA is TGTGCCAGCAGCTCACCCGGGACAGGGAATATGGATACGCAGTATTTT.

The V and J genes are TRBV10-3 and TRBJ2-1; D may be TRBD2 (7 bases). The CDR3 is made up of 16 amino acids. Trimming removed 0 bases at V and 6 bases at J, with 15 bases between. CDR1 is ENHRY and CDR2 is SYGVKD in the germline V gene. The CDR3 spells CAISESRGASGNEQFF. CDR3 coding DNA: TGTGCCATCAGTGAGTCTAGGGGGGCTAGCGGCAATGAGCAGTTCTTC.

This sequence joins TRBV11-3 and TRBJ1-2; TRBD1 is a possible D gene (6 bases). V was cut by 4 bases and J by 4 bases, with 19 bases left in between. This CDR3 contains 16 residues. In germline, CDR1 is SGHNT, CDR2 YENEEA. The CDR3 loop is CASSSWRGRGFYGYTF. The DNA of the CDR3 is TGTGCCAGCAGCTCCTGGAGGGGCAGGGGATTCTATGGCTACACCTTC.

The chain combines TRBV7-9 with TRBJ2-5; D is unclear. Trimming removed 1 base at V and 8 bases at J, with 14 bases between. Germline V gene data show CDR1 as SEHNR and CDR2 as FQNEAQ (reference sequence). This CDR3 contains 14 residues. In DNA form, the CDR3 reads TGTGCCAGCAGCTTAGGTCAGACACCCCGAACCCAGTACTTC. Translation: CASSLGQTPRTQYF.

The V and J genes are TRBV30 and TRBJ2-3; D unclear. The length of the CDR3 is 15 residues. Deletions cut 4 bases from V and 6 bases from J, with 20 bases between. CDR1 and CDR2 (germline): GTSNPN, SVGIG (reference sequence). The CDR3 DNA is TGTGCCTGGACTCAATGGGCAGGCTACTTGGATACGCAGTATTTT. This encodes CAWTQWAGYLDTQYF.

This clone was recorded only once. The CDR3 DNA reads TGTGCCAGCAGTCCGTTCCAGGTCACGAACACCGGGGAGCTGTTTTTT. This codes for CASSPFQVTNTGELFF. This chain connects TRBV27 to TRBJ2-2; no clear D gene. Germline loops: CDR1 MNHEY, CDR2 SMNVEV (reference sequence). CDR3 length equals 16 residues. Trimming pared 5 bases from V and 0 bases from J, leaving 13 bases between.

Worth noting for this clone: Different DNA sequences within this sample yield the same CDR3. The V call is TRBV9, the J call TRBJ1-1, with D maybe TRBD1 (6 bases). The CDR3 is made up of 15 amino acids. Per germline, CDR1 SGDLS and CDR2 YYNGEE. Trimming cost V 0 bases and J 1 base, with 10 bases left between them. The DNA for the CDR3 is TGTGCCAGCAGCGTAGTGGGGGGCCCGAACACTGAAGCTTTCTTT. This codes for CASSVVGGPNTEAFF.

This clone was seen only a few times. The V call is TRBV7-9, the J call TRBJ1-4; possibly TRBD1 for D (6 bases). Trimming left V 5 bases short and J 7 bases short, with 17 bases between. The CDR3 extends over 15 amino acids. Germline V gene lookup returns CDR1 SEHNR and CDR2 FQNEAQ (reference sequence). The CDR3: CASSQNPGGGEKLFF. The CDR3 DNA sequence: TGTGCCAGCAGCCAAAACCCCGGAGGGGGTGAAAAACTGTTTTTT.

The CDR3 spells CASSFRRTSGYNEQFF. Written as DNA, the CDR3 is TGTGCCAGCAGTTTTCGCCGGACTAGCGGGTACAATGAGCAGTTCTTC. The chain carries TRBV6-5 and TRBJ2-1, with TRBD2 matching 11 bases. CDR3 length: 16 residues. Trimming removed 4 bases from V and 4 bases from J; junction bases left unmatched: 6. CDR1 and CDR2 from the germline V gene are MNHEY and SVGAGI.